One T cell receptor (beta chain) is described in this entry. Only in-frame clones appear in the TCRdb table, and some are missing; sequencing was by immunoSEQ multiplex PCR. The sample holds about 350,000 clones; around 90% are singletons and the top ten take around 6.6%. The CDR3 has 13 amino acids. Per germline, CDR1 SGHNT and CDR2 YYREEE (reference sequence). Unmatched junction bases numbered 7, after V lost 3 bases and J lost 7 bases. The data stem from a study of Ad26.COV2.S vaccination and SARS-CoV-2 variants. Treatment in this sample: over 15 received Ad26.COV2.S at low or high dose, single or two shots; roughly 5 received placebo; per-sample allocation not given. The study sampled participants on day 63 after the first vaccine or placebo injection.

Sequencing was performed on peripheral blood, taken in a trial of Ad26.COV2.S vaccine versus placebo. This sequence originates from a person aged 18-60 years who received the Ad26.COV2.S COVID-19 vaccine or a placebo. J is TRBJ2-7 and V is TRBV5-4, with TRBD2 matching 7 bases. CDR3 DNA sequence: TGTGCCAGCAGCTCCCAACCAGCGGGAGAGCAGTACTTC. This gives the protein CASSSQPAGEQYF.